The next 10 T cell receptor beta chains were all read from a single sample in a study of T cell repertoires in cytomegalovirus infection. In TCRdb, the reads were re-called with MiXCR into one record per CDR3 protein. Found here are some 800,000 distinct CDR3 sequences, about 33% of them singletons; the top ten hold over 10%. These receptors have no known antigen. The specimen was cultured CD8+ T cells from PBMCs, collected from culture after CMV antigen stimulation. All receptors derive from a human donor in good health (CMV status not recorded). Some clones in this sample may be carry-over from other donors' samples.

This clonotype has a count of ten or more. The chain joins TRBV7-2 to TRBJ2-3; no reliable D call. V was cut by 0 bases and J by 2 bases, with 12 bases left in between. Germline CDR1 reads SGHTA; CDR2 reads FQGNSA. CDR3 size: 16 residues. The CDR3 reads CASSLAVETPTDTQYF. Written as DNA, the CDR3 is TGTGCCAGCAGCTTAGCGGTGGAAACCCCCACAGATACGCAGTATTTT.

The V and J genes are TRBV28 and TRBJ2-3, with 9 nucleotides matching TRBD2. V was pared by 3 bases and J by 0 bases, with 10 bases of the junction left unmatched. This CDR3 contains 18 residues. Germline CDR1 and CDR2: MDHEN and SYDVKM. The CDR3 bases are TGTGCCAGCAGTTTCTCTGCGGCGGGGGGGTCTAGCACAGATACGCAGTATTTT. Its protein product is CASSFSAAGGSSTDTQYF.

This clonotype showed up many times. The genes are TRBV7-9 and TRBJ2-7, with D maybe TRBD1 (5 bases). The CDR3 runs 15 residues. The germline V gene has CDR1 SEHNR and CDR2 FQNEAQ (reference sequence). Trimming pared 4 bases from V and 1 base from J, leaving 14 bases between. CDR3 in amino acids: CASSSDRHKSYEQYF. The DNA of the CDR3 is TGTGCCAGCAGCTCTGACAGACACAAGTCCTACGAGCAGTACTTC.

This clonotype was found many times. The chain is built from TRBV7-6 and TRBJ1-1; D uncertain. V was pared by 1 base and J by 3 bases, with 12 bases between. Germline assignment: CDR1 SGHVS and CDR2 FNYEAQ. This CDR3 spans 15 amino acids. CDR3 in DNA: TGTGCCAGCAGCTTAGGTCCTCCAGGCCACACTGAAGCTTTCTTT. This codes for CASSLGPPGHTEAFF. Based on the CDR3 plus reference TRBV7-6 and TRBJ1-1, the full variable domain is GAGVSQSPRYKVTKRGQDVALRCDPISGHVSLYWYRQALGQGPEFLTYFNYEAQQDKSGLPNDRFSAERPEGSISTLTIQRTEQRDSAMYRCASSLGPPGHTEAFFGQGTRLTVV.

The rearrangement links TRBV5-6 to TRBJ1-6, with TRBD1 identical over 7 bases. Unmatched junction bases numbered 9, after V lost 4 bases and J lost 5 bases. Germline CDR1 is SGHDT and CDR2 is YYEEEE. The CDR3 is 16 residues long. CDR3 sequence reads: CASSTFTGTDNSPLHF. CDR3 sequence (DNA): TGTGCCAGCAGCACGTTTACCGGGACAGATAATTCACCCCTCCACTTT.

The chain recombines TRBV10-2 with TRBJ2-3; a weak D match, TRBD2 (6 bases). This CDR3 is built from 16 residues. Germline loops: CDR1 WSHSY, CDR2 SAAADI. Trimming removed 6 bases from V and 3 bases from J, with 19 bases in between. This chain's CDR3 is CASRQGVGGGTDTQYF. The CDR3 DNA reads TGCGCCAGCAGGCAAGGCGTCGGGGGTGGGACAGATACGCAGTATTTT.

This clonotype appeared many times. The gene calls are TRBV7-8 and TRBJ1-2; a possible D gene is TRBD1 (5 bases). The CDR3 runs to 16 residues. The germline V gene encodes CDR1 SGHVS and CDR2 FQNEAQ. Trimming stripped 1 base from V and 2 bases from J, with 14 bases between. This CDR3 is CASSLGGEHPNYGYTF. The CDR3 bases are TGTGCCAGCAGCTTAGGGGGCGAACACCCGAACTATGGCTACACCTTC.

This clonotype was counted many times. The chain combines TRBV7-2 with TRBJ1-2; D perhaps matches TRBD1 (5 bases). Germline CDR1 and CDR2: SGHTA and FQGNSA. The V gene lost 1 base and the J gene lost 4 bases, with 22 bases spanning the gap. CDR3 length: 18 amino acids. CDR3 sequence: CASSLGDRFWDFIYGYTF. As DNA, the CDR3 is TGTGCCAGCAGCTTAGGGGATAGGTTTTGGGACTTCATCTATGGCTACACCTTC.

The CDR3 protein is CASSLRTGSYDGELFF. In DNA, the CDR3 is TGTGCCAGCAGTTTGAGGACAGGATCATATGACGGGGAGCTGTTTTTT. This chain links TRBV5-5 with TRBJ2-2, with 7 bases aligning to TRBD1. V shed 5 bases and J 7 bases; nucleotides not matched to a gene: 14. This CDR3 is 16 amino acids long. The V gene's germline CDR1 is SGHKS and CDR2 YYEKEE (reference sequence).

This clonotype was recorded only once. The chain uses TRBV19 and TRBJ2-1; 10 bases are a match to TRBD2. The CDR3 loop spans 15 amino acids. Germline CDR1 reads LNHDA; CDR2 reads SQIVND (reference sequence). Trimming removed 8 bases from V and 2 bases from J; junction bases left unmatched: 6. The CDR3 DNA sequence: TGTGCCAGTGGACTAGCGGCAGGACCCTACAATGAGCAGTTCTTC. Translated: CASGLAAGPYNEQFF.